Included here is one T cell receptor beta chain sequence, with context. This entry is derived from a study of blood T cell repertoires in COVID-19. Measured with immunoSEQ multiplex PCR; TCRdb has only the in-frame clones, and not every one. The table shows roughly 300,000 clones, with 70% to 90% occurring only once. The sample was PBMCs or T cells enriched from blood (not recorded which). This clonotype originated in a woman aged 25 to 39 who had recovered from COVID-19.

The CDR3 spells CASSQLSIGNTIYF. CDR3 coding DNA: TGTGCCAGCAGCCAACTGAGCATTGGAAACACCATATATTTT. V gene TRBV7-2 combines with J gene TRBJ1-3; D gene uncertain. The germline gives CDR1 SGHTA, CDR2 FQGNSA. Between the trimmed V and J ends, which lost 5 bases and 3 bases, there was a span of 11 bases. The CDR3 is made up of 14 amino acids.